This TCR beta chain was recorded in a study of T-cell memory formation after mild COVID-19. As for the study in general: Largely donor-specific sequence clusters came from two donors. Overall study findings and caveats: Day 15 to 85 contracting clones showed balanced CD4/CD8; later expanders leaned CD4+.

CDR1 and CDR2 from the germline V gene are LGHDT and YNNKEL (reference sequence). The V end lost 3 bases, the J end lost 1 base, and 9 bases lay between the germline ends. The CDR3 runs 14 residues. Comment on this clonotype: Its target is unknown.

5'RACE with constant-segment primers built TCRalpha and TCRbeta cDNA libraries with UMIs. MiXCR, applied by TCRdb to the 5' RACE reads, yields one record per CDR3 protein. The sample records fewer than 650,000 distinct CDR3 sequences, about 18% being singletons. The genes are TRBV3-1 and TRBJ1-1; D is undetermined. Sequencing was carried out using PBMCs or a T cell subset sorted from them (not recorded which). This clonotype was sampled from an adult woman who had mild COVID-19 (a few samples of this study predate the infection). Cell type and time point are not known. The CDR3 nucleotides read TGTGCCAGCAGCCATAGTTACAGGAACACTGAAGCTTTCTTT. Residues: CASSHSYRNTEAFF.